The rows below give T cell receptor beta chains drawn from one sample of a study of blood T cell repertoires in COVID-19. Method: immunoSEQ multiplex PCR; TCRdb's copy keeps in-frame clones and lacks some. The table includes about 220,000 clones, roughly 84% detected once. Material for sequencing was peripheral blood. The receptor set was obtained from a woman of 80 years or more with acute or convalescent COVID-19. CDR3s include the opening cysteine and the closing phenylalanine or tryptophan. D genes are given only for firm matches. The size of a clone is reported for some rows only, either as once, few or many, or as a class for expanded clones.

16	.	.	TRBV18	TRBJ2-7	CASSPPRAGRSDEQYF	TGTGCCAGCTCACCCCCCCGAGCGGGCCGTTCCGACGAGCAGTACTTC
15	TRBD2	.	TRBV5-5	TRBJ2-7	CASSFGGGASYEQYF	TGTGCCAGCAGCTTCGGCGGGGGGGCCAGCTACGAGCAGTACTTC
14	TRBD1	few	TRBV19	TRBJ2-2	CASRGTGIAGELFF	TGTGCCAGTAGGGGGACAGGGATTGCCGGGGAGCTGTTTTTT
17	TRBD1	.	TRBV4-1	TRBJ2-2	CASRTSQTGTGTGELFF	TGCGCCAGCAGGACATCCCAGACAGGGACGGGCACCGGGGAGCTGTTTTTT
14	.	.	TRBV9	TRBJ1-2	CASSVGGLYRGYTF	TGTGCCAGCAGCGTAGGGGGACTCTACCGCGGCTACACCTTC
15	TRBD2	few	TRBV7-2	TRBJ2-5	CASSQGLAGEETQYF	TGTGCCAGCAGCCAAGGACTAGCGGGGGAAGAGACCCAGTACTTC
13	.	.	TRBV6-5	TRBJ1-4	CASRWLTNEKLFF	TGTGCCAGCAGGTGGCTTACTAATGAAAAACTGTTTTTT
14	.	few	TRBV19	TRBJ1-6	CASSGDTYNSPLHF	TGTGCCAGTAGTGGGGACACCTATAATTCACCCCTCCACTTT
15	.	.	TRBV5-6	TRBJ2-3	CASSLWGLRGDTQYF	TGTGCCAGCAGCTTGTGGGGACTCCGCGGGGATACGCAGTATTTT
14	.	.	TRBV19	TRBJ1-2	CASSSQGSGYGYTF	TGTGCCAGTAGTTCCCAGGGTAGTGGCTATGGCTACACCTTC
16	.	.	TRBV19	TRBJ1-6	CASSILAQKVNSPLHF	TGTGCCAGTAGTATCCTCGCCCAGAAAGTGAATTCACCCCTCCACTTT
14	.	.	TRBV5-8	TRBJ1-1	CASSLGRVNTEAFF	TGTGCCAGCAGCTTAGGCAGGGTGAACACTGAAGCTTTCTTT
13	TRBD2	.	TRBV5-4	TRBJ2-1	CASSSGLAGEQFF	TGTGCCAGCAGCTCGGGACTAGCAGGTGAGCAGTTCTTC
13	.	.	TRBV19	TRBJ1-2	CASSLTGNYGYTF	TGTGCCAGTAGCCTAACAGGGAACTATGGCTACACCTTC
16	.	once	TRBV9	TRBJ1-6	CASSAGGGRVYSPLHF	TGTGCCAGCAGCGCCGGAGGAGGAAGGGTATATTCACCCCTCCACTTT
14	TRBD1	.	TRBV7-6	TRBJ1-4	CASSSGQANEKLFF	TGTGCCAGCAGCTCGGGACAGGCTAATGAAAAACTGTTTTTT
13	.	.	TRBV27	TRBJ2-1	CASSFLAFNEQFF	TGTGCCAGCAGTTTTCTGGCCTTCAATGAGCAGTTCTTC
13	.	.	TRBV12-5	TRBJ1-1	CASGARSDTEAFF	TGTGCTAGTGGGGCACGGAGCGACACTGAAGCTTTCTTT
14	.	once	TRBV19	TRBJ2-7	CASSMRMISYEQYF	TGTGCCAGTAGTATGCGCATGATCTCCTACGAGCAGTACTTC
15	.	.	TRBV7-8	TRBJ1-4	CASSLGRAWNEKLFF	TGTGCCAGCAGCTTAGGTCGAGCCTGGAATGAAAAACTGTTTTTT
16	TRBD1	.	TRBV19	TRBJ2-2	CASSMWTGEGTGELFF	TGTGCCAGTAGTATGTGGACAGGGGAGGGGACCGGGGAGCTGTTTTTT
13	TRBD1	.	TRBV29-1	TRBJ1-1	CSVLGTVNTEAFF	TGCAGCGTTCTTGGGACAGTGAACACTGAAGCTTTCTTT
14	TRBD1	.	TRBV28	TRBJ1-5	CASSSGTGNQPQHF	TGTGCCAGCAGTTCCGGGACAGGCAATCAGCCCCAGCATTTT
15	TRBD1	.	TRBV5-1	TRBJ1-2	CASRLDRARNYGYTF	TGCGCCAGCAGACTCGACAGGGCTAGGAACTATGGCTACACCTTC
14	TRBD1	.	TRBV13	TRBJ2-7	CASSYGTGGYEQYF	TGTGCCAGCAGCTACGGGACAGGGGGCTACGAGCAGTACTTC
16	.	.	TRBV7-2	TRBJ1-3	CASSMGPARAGNTIYF	TGTGCCAGCAGCATGGGGCCAGCCAGGGCTGGAAACACCATATATTTT
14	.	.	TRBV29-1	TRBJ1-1	CSVTGRVANTEAFF	TGCAGCGTCACAGGGAGGGTGGCGAACACTGAAGCTTTCTTT
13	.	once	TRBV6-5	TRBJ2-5	CASRSDTQETQYF	TGTGCCAGCAGATCGGACACCCAAGAGACCCAGTACTTC
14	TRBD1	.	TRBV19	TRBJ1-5	CASSFGQESGPQHF	TGTGCCAGTAGTTTCGGACAGGAATCCGGGCCCCAGCATTTT
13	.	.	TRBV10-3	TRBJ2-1	CAISESPEDEQFF	TGTGCCATCAGTGAGTCGCCGGAGGACGAGCAGTTCTTC
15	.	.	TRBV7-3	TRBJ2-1	CASSLAGSRGGEQFF	TGTGCCAGCAGCTTAGCGGGGAGTCGGGGCGGTGAGCAGTTCTTC
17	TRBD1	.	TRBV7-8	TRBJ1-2	CASSFYQDRGGSYGYTF	TGTGCCAGCAGCTTTTACCAGGACAGGGGAGGCTCCTATGGCTACACCTTC
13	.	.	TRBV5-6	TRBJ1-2	CASSLGAGYGYTF	TGTGCCAGCAGCTTGGGGGCGGGATATGGCTACACCTTC